The rows below give T cell receptor beta chains drawn from one sample of a study of Ad26.COV2.S vaccination and SARS-CoV-2 variants. The repertoire was sequenced with immunoSEQ multiplex PCR; TCRdb's copy has only in-frame clones and lacks some. The top ten clones hold 3% to 5% of a sample with about 350,000 clones, under 95% of them seen once. Sequenced here: peripheral blood, sampled after recovery from COVID-19. The receptors derive from a human donor who had recovered from COVID-19. CDR3s include the opening cysteine and the closing phenylalanine or tryptophan. The D gene is left open where the match is weak. The size entry is marked missing in some rows and otherwise reads once, few, many or a size class.

-	-	TRBV21-1	TRBJ2-2	TGTGCCAGCGCTCAGGGATCCGGGGAGCTGTTTTTT	CASAQGSGELFF
-	-	TRBV12-3/TRBV12-4	TRBJ1-2	TGTGCCAGCAACCCAATGGGGGGTTCTGGCTACACCTTC	CASNPMGGSGYTF
once	-	TRBV10-3	TRBJ2-5	TGTGCCATCAGTAGCGGCGTCGGGGAGACCCAGTACTTC	CAISSGVGETQYF
-	-	TRBV7-9	TRBJ1-2	TGTGCCAGCAGCCCGGGGTCTTCGAACTATGGCTACACCTTC	CASSPGSSNYGYTF
-	TRBD2	TRBV19	TRBJ2-2	TGTGCCAGTAGAGAAGCGGGGGGGCGTTTCACCGGGGAGCTGTTTTTT	CASREAGGRFTGELFF
-	TRBD1	TRBV11-3	TRBJ2-3	TGTGCCAGCAGCGACCAGGGGGCTCCAGATACGCAGTATTTT	CASSDQGAPDTQYF
-	-	TRBV13	TRBJ1-2	TGTGCCAGCAGCGAGGACACCAACTATGGCTACACCTTC	CASSEDTNYGYTF
-	-	TRBV25-1	TRBJ2-4	TGTGCCAGCAGTAGACTCCTCATTCAGTACTTC	CASSRLLIQYF
-	-	TRBV6-1	TRBJ1-5	TGTGCCAGCAGTGAAGGGTCAGTTCGGAATCAGCCCCAGCATTTT	CASSEGSVRNQPQHF
-	TRBD1	TRBV7-9	TRBJ2-3	TGTGCCAGCAGCGACAGGGGATCCGCAGATACGCAGTATTTT	CASSDRGSADTQYF
once	TRBD1	TRBV7-9	TRBJ1-2	TGTGCCAGCAGCTCCCCGGGACAGAGCTATGGCTACACCTTC	CASSSPGQSYGYTF
-	TRBD1	TRBV6-5	TRBJ1-1	TGTGCCAGCATCGAGACAGGGAAAGCTTTCTTT	CASIETGKAFF
-	-	TRBV21-1	TRBJ2-3	TGTGCCAGCAGCAAAGGGGATAGCGGGCCAAGAGCTACGCAGTATTTT	CASSKGDSGPRATQYF
-	-	TRBV27	TRBJ1-5	TGTGCCAGCAGTTTATCATCCGGGCTCCAGCCCCAGCATTTT	CASSLSSGLQPQHF
-	TRBD1	TRBV6-5	TRBJ1-3	TGTGCCAGCACAGACAGGGTTGGAAACACCATATATTTT	CASTDRVGNTIYF
-	TRBD1	TRBV27	TRBJ1-1	TGTGCCAGCAGTTTGGGGACAGGGGGGATGAACACTGAAGCTTTCTTT	CASSLGTGGMNTEAFF
-	TRBD1	TRBV11-2	TRBJ1-2	TGTGCCAGCAGCTTAGATCTTCGTCAGGGGGACTACACCTTC	CASSLDLRQGDYTF
-	-	TRBV6-4	TRBJ1-1	TGTGCCAGCAGGCGGGGCGATGGATACACTGAAGCTTTCTTT	CASRRGDGYTEAFF
-	-	TRBV10-1	TRBJ2-3	TGCGCCAGCAGTGGACAGTCCACCAGCACAGATACGCAGTATTTT	CASSGQSTSTDTQYF
once	-	TRBV5-1	TRBJ2-1	TGCGCCAGCAGCGGCGGAGCTTCCTACAATGAGCAGTTCTTC	CASSGGASYNEQFF
-	-	TRBV5-1	TRBJ2-3	TGCGCCAGCAGCTTGCAAGGGACTAGCACAGATACGCAGTATTTT	CASSLQGTSTDTQYF
once	TRBD1	TRBV7-9	TRBJ1-5	TGTGCCAGCAGCTTAGCGCTAAGGACAGGGATTAGCAATCAGCCCCAGCATTTT	CASSLALRTGISNQPQHF
-	-	TRBV11-3	TRBJ1-1	TGTGCCAGCAGTTCCGGGGGGGACACTGAAGCTTTCTTT	CASSSGGDTEAFF
-	TRBD1	TRBV6-5	TRBJ2-2	TGTGCCAGCAGCCCCCAGGGGGCGAACACCGGGGAGCTGTTTTTT	CASSPQGANTGELFF
-	TRBD1	TRBV6-5	TRBJ1-2	TGTGCCAGCAGTTACTGGGACAGGCCCTATGGCTACACCTTC	CASSYWDRPYGYTF
-	TRBD1	TRBV9	TRBJ1-4	TGTGCCAGCAGCGTAGACAGGGGAAATGAAAAACTGTTTTTT	CASSVDRGNEKLFF
-	TRBD1	TRBV7-9	TRBJ1-4	TGTGCCAGCGGCCAGGGGGCAGTGGGAGAAAAACTGTTTTTT	CASGQGAVGEKLFF
-	-	TRBV21-1	TRBJ1-5	TGTGCCAGCAGCAAAGCGACGGGGTTGGAAGGCAATCAGCCCCAGCATTTT	CASSKATGLEGNQPQHF
-	TRBD1	TRBV6-5	TRBJ2-3	TGTGCCAGCAGTTACTCAAGGACAGGGGGTACAGATACGCAGTATTTT	CASSYSRTGGTDTQYF
once	-	TRBV6-2/TRBV6-3	TRBJ2-3	TGTGCCAGCAGTTATCGTAGCGCGGTGGTTTCCACAGATACGCAGTATTTT	CASSYRSAVVSTDTQYF
-	TRBD2	TRBV7-2	TRBJ2-3	TGTGCCAGCAGCTTAGGGGGGGGTTTGGAGTTAGATACGCAGTATTTT	CASSLGGGLELDTQYF
once	TRBD2	TRBV11-3	TRBJ2-1	TGTGCCAGCAGCCGAAGGACTAGCGGGGGGAAAAGCTCCTACAATGAGCAGTTCTTC	CASSRRTSGGKSSYNEQFF
-	-	TRBV6-6	TRBJ2-7	TGTGCCAGCAGTTACGAAGGGACGGTGGCCTACGAGCAGTACTTC	CASSYEGTVAYEQYF
-	-	TRBV12-5	TRBJ1-2	TGTGCTAGTGGTTTGGTACCCGAAAAGGCCCCTTATGGCTACACCTTC	CASGLVPEKAPYGYTF
-	-	TRBV4-1	TRBJ2-5	TGCGCCAGCAGCCAAGAGCCCCCCGACAGGCAGAGGGAGACCCAGTACTTC	CASSQEPPDRQRETQYF
-	-	TRBV15	TRBJ1-1	TGTGCCACCAGCAGTGCCAGGGTCTCTGAAGCTTTCTTT	CATSSARVSEAFF
-	-	TRBV18	TRBJ1-5	TGTGCCAGCTCTCCACAGGGAGGGTTGAGTCAGCCCCAGCATTTT	CASSPQGGLSQPQHF
-	-	TRBV6-5	TRBJ1-1	TGTGCCAGCGGGGTCGCAGTAGGGCTGGAGACTGAAGCTTTCTTT	CASGVAVGLETEAFF
once	TRBD1	TRBV25-1	TRBJ1-2	TGTGCCAGTTCCCGGGACAGGGCCTATGGCTACACCTTC	CASSRDRAYGYTF
-	-	TRBV9	TRBJ1-1	TGTGCCAGCACCCCCGGGGGGTCGGTGAACACTGAAGCTTTCTTT	CASTPGGSVNTEAFF
-	TRBD1	TRBV9	TRBJ1-2	TGTGCCAGCGCGTTAAGCCCACAAAGGGGGCTCGGGTATGGCTACACCTTC	CASALSPQRGLGYGYTF
-	-	TRBV7-9	TRBJ2-1	TGTGCCAGCAGCTTAGTAGGAGGGAATGAGCAGTTCTTC	CASSLVGGNEQFF
-	-	TRBV10-2	TRBJ1-2	TGCGCCAGCAGTGCCATAGCTTTCGCCTATGGCTACACCTTC	CASSAIAFAYGYTF
-	-	TRBV7-8	TRBJ1-1	TGTGCCAGCCGGAGGGAGGCCATGAACACTGAAGCTTTCTTT	CASRREAMNTEAFF
-	-	TRBV5-6	TRBJ1-2	TGTGCCAGCAGATTGTCCGGGGTGGGTAACTATGGCTACACCTTC	CASRLSGVGNYGYTF
-	TRBD2	TRBV10-1	TRBJ2-7	TGCGCCAGCAGTGAGTCGCGCCTAGCGGGGGGTACCTACGAGCAGTACTTC	CASSESRLAGGTYEQYF
-	-	TRBV6-4	TRBJ2-2	TGTGCCAGCAGTTCATCAGGGCCCGGGGAGCTGTTTTTT	CASSSSGPGELFF
-	TRBD1	TRBV19	TRBJ1-2	TGTGCCAGTAGCGGACAGGGGGCGAACTATGGCTACACCTTC	CASSGQGANYGYTF
-	TRBD1	TRBV27	TRBJ1-1	TGTGCCAGCAGCCCTCGGGACAGGACGAACACTGAAGCTTTCTTT	CASSPRDRTNTEAFF
-	-	TRBV27	TRBJ1-2	TGTGCCAGCAGTTTTGAACAGGGATCTCCTTCCTACACCTTC	CASSFEQGSPSYTF
-	-	TRBV2	TRBJ1-4	TGTGCCAGCAGTTACAGAGCAACTAATGAAAAACTGTTTTTT	CASSYRATNEKLFF
-	TRBD1	TRBV19	TRBJ1-6	TGTGCCAGTAACCCAGACAGGGTGCTGGGGTCACCCCTCCACTTT	CASNPDRVLGSPLHF
once	-	TRBV7-5	TRBJ1-5	TGTGCCAGAAGCTTCCGGGACGCGACCAATCAGCCCCAGCATTTT	CARSFRDATNQPQHF
-	-	TRBV29-1	TRBJ2-1	TGCAGCGTTAATCTTGACAGCGCCACCTACAATGAGCAGTTCTTC	CSVNLDSATYNEQFF
-	TRBD2	TRBV4-1	TRBJ2-1	TGCGCCAGCAGCTTTTCGGGAGGCTATGAGCAGTTCTTC	CASSFSGGYEQFF
-	-	TRBV28	TRBJ2-6	TGTGCCAGCCTTAGCTCTGGGGCCAACGTCCTGACTTTC	CASLSSGANVLTF